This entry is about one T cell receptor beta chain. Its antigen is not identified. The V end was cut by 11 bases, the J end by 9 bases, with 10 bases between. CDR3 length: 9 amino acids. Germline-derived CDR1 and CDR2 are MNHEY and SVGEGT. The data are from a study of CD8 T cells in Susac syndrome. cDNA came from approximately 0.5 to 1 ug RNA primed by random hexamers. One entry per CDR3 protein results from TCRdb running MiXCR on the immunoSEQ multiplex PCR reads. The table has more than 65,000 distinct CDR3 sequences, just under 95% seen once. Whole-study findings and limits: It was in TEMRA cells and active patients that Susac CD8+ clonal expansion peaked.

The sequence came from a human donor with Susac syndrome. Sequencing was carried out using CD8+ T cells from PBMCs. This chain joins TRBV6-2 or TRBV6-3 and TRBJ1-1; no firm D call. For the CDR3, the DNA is TGTGCCGAGGGCTTCAAAGCTTTCTTT. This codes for CAEGFKAFF.